This TCR beta chain was identified during a study of shared clonotypes between healthy human individuals. Study outcomes and limitations: Sequencing depth was expected to affect clonotype sharing among donors.

The method was immunoSEQ multiplex PCR; TCRdb's version includes in-frame clones alone and lacks a portion of them. This sample has under 600,000 clones, with about 97% found just once. Details on this clone: The antigen is not known.

CDR3 length: 15 residues. Looked up from germline, CDR1 is MDHEN and CDR2 is SYDVKM. With V trimmed by 5 bases and J by 3 bases, 8 bases remained unmatched. The TCR was taken from a woman aged 25-40 years in good health. Sequenced sample: naive CD4+ T cells sorted from blood. Regarding subset: CD45RA+ positively selected. The chain links TRBV28 to TRBJ2-7; 9 bases are shared with TRBD1. The CDR3 here is CASSPGQGRFYEQYF. Written as DNA, the CDR3 is TGTGCCAGCAGTCCGGGACAGGGAAGGTTCTACGAGCAGTACTTC.